One TCR beta chain is described in this entry. The antigen remains unidentified. This entry comes from a study of cytomegalovirus exposure and HLA in healthy donors. General observations from the study: In a later analysis, TCR beta V- and J-gene trimming showed a link to a missense DCLRE1C variant. Equally common other TCR beta chains were less clonally expanded than HLA-associated ones, a later analysis found. What a later analysis reportedly showed was that an Asian-associated ancestry cluster had fewer N-insertions than the approximately 670-donor mean.

The PCR used 60 Vbeta and 13 Jbeta primers. The table came from immunoSEQ multiplex PCR; TCRdb's copy has only in-frame clones and leaves some out. The sample comprises more than 100,000 clones, 8.9% of which are singletons, and around 7% rests with the top ten. Unrecorded immune exposure was likely among donors, who were nominally healthy when sampled. Specimen: PBMCs. The TCR originated in a woman in her thirties or forties in good health and CMV-seropositive.

CDR3 bases: TGTGCCAGCAGCCAAGCGGACTATTCCACAGATACGCAGTATTTT. Residues: CASSQADYSTDTQYF. The chain uses TRBV14 and TRBJ2-3; D possibly corresponds to TRBD2 (6 bases). This CDR3 comprises 15 residues. CDR1 and CDR2 (germline): SGHDN, FVKESK. V lost 1 base, J lost 2 bases, and 10 bases lay in between. Variable domain in full (rest from reference TRBV14 and TRBJ2-3): EAGVTQFPSHSVIEKGQTVTLRCDPISGHDNLYWYRRVMGKEIKFLLHFVKESKQDESGMPNNRFLAERTGGTYSTLKVQPAELEDSGVYFCASSQADYSTDTQYFGPGTRLTVL.